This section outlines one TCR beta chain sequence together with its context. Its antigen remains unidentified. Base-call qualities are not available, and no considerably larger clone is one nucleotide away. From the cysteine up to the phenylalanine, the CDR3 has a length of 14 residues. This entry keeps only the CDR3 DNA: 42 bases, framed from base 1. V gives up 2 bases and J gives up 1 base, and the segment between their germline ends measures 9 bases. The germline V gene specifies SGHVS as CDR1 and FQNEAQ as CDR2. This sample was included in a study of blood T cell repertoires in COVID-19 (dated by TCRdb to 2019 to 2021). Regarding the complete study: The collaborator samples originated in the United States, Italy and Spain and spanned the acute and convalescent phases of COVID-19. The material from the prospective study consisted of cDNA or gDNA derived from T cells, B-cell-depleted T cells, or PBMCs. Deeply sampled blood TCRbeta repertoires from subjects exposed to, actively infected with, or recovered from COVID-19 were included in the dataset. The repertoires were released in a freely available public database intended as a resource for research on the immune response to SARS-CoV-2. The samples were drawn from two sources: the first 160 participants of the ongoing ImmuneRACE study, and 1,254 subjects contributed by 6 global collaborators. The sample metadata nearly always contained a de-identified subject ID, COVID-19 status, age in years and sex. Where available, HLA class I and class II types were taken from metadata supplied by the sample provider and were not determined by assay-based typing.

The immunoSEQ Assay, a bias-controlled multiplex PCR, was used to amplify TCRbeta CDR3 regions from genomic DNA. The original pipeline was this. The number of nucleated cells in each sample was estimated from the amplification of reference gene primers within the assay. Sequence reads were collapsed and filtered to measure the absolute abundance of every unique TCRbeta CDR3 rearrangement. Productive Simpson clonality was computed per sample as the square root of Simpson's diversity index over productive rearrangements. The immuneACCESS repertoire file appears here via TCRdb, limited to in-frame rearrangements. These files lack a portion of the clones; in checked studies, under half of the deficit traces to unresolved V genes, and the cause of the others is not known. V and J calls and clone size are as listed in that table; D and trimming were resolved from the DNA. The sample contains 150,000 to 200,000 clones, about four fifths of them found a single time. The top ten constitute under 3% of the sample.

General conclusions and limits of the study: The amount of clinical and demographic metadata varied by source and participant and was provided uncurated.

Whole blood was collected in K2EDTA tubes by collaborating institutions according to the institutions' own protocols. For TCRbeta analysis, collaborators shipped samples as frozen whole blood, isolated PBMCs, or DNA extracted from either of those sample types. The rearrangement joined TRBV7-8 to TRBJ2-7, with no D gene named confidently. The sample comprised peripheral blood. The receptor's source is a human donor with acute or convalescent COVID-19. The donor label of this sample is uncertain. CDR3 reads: CASSLNSPSYEQYF. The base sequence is TGTGCCAGCAGCTTAAACAGTCCGTCCTACGAGCAGTACTTC. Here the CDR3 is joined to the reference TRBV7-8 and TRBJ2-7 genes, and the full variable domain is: GAGVSQSPRYKVAKRGQDVALRCDPISGHVSLFWYQQALGQGPEFLTYFQNEAQLDKSGLPSDRFFAERPEGSVSTLKIQRTQQEDSAVYLCASSLNSPSYEQYFGPGTRLTVT.